This paragraph covers one TCR beta chain sequence. Within the sample, other DNA sequences also encode this same CDR3. The sample comes from a study of shared clonotypes between healthy human individuals. V was clipped by 1 base and J by 2 bases, with 9 bases between them. This CDR3 has 14 residues. Germline V gives CDR1 SGHTA, CDR2 FQGNSA. The table came from immunoSEQ multiplex PCR; TCRdb's copy has only in-frame clones and leaves some out. The top ten hold 0.13% of the sample, which has more than 2 million clones, about 94% seen once. Sequenced material: naive CD4+ T cells sorted from blood. Subset of the sample: CD45RA+ positively selected. This chain links TRBV7-2 with TRBJ2-7; TRBD1 is a possible D gene (5 bases). The TCR originated in a young man in good health. The CDR3: CASSLGPGTYEQYF. The CDR3 DNA sequence: TGTGCCAGCAGCTTAGGTCCAGGGACCTACGAGCAGTACTTC.